This TCR beta chain derives from a study of blood T cell repertoires in COVID-19. Study-level background: T cells, B-cell-depleted T cells, or PBMCs provided the cDNA or gDNA that served as material.

Authors' methods: Amplification of reference gene primers was used by the study to estimate nucleated cell counts. The protocol was immunoSEQ multiplex PCR, while the TCRdb copy is restricted to in-frame clones and leaves out a portion. The D gene and trimming were derived from the DNA, and the V and J assignments and clone size from that table. Of approximately 270,000 clones in the sample, more than 85% were seen once. The CDR3 spans 15 residues. V lost 2 bases, J lost 5 bases, and 11 bases lay in between. The germline V gene encodes CDR1 SGHRS and CDR2 YFSETQ. The chain combines TRBV5-1 with TRBJ1-6, with D possibly matching TRBD1 (6 bases). The receptor was derived from a man aged 25-45 years with acute or convalescent COVID-19. Sequenced material: peripheral blood. The DNA for the CDR3 is TGCGCCAGCAGCTTATCGACAGGCGATAATTCACCCCTCCACTTT. Its translation: CASSLSTGDNSPLHF.